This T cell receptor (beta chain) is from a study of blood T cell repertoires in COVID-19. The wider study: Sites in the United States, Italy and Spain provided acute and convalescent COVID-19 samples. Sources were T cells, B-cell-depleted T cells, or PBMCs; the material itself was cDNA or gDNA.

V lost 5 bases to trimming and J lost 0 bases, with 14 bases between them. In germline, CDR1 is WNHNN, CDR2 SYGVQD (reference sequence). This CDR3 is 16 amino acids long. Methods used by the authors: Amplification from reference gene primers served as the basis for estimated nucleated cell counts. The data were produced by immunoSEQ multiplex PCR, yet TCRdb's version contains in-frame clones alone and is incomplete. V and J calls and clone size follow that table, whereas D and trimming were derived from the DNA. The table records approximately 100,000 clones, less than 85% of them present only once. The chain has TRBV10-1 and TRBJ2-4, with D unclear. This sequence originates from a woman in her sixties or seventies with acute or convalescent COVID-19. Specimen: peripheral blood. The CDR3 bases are TGCGCCAGCAGTTACCAGGTTTTTCTAGCCAAAAACATTCAGTACTTC. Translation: CASSYQVFLAKNIQYF.